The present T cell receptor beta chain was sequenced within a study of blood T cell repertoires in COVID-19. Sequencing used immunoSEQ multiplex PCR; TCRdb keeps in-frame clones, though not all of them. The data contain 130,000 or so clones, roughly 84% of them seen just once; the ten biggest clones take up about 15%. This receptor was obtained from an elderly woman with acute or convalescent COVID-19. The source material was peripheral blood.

CDR3 nucleotide sequence: TGTGCCAGCAGCCTACGGGACTATTCTACGAAGCAGTACTTC. The encoded protein is CASSLRDYSTKQYF. The J gene is TRBJ2-7, the V gene TRBV7-9; 7 nucleotides line up with TRBD2. Germline V gene lookup returns CDR1 SEHNR and CDR2 FQNEAQ (reference sequence). This CDR3 is built from 14 residues. V was clipped by 5 bases and J by 8 bases; unmatched bases: 12.